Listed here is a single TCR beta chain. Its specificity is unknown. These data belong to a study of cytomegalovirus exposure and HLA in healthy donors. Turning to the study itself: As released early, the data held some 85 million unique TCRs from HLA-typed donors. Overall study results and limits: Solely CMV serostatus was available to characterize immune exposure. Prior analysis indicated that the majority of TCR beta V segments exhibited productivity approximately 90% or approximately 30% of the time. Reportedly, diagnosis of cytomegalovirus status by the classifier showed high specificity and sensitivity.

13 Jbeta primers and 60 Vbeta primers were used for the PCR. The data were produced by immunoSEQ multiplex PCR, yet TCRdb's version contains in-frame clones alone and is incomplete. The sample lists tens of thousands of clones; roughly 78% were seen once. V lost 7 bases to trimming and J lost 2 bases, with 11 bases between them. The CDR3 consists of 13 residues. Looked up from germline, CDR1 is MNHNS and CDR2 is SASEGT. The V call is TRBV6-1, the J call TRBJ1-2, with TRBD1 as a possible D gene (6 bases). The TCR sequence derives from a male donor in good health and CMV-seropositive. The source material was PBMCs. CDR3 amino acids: CASNPGENYGYTF. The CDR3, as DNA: TGTGCCAGCAACCCAGGGGAAAACTATGGCTACACCTTC.